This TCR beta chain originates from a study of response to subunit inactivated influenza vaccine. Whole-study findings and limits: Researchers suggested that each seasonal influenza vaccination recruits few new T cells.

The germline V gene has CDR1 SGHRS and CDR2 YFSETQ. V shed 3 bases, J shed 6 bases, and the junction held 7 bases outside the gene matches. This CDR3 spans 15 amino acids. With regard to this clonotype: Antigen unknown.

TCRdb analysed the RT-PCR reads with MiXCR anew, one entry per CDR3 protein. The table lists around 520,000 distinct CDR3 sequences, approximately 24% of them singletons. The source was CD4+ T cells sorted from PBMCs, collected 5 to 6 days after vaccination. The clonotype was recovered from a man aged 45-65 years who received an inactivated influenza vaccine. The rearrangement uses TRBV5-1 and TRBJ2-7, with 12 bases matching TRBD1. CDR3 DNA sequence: TGCGCCAGCAGCTGGATGGGACAGGGGGCATCCGAGCAGTACTTC. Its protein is CASSWMGQGASEQYF.